These 29 T cell receptor beta chains came from one sample sequenced in a study of T cell repertoires in cytomegalovirus infection. Which antigens these TCRs recognize remains unknown. TCRdb re-derived calls from the reads in MiXCR, one entry per CDR3 protein. Seen here are under 500,000 distinct CDR3 sequences, about 39% observed once, and the top ten hold about two fifths. The sequenced sample was cultured PBMCs, obtained from culture after CMV antigen stimulation. These receptors were obtained from a human donor in good health (CMV status not recorded). Some clones in this sample may be carry-over from other donors' samples.

There are a few counts of this clonotype. The rearrangement links TRBV7-2 to TRBJ2-1, with D hard to call. Trimming took off 2 bases at V and 5 bases at J, with 7 bases between the two ends. The germline gives CDR1 SGHTA, CDR2 FQGNSA. The CDR3 consists of 13 residues. Here the CDR3 DNA reads TGTGCCAGCAGCTTACGGAGCCACAATGAGCAGTTCTTC. It specifies CASSLRSHNEQFF.

V gene TRBV2 combines with J gene TRBJ1-2, with 9 positions matching TRBD1. Germline V gene sequence: CDR1 SNHLY, CDR2 FYNNEI. This CDR3 is 14 amino acids long. The J segment lost 6 bases and the V segment lost 8 bases, leaving 10 bases of the junction unmatched. This chain's CDR3 is CASQKGTGIDGYTF. CDR3 DNA sequence: TGTGCCAGCCAGAAGGGGACAGGGATTGATGGCTACACCTTC.

The rearrangement joins TRBV7-6 to TRBJ2-1; 9 nucleotides match TRBD1. Losses at the gene ends were 5 bases for V and 5 bases for J; bases not matched to a gene: 10. The germline V gene has CDR1 SGHVS and CDR2 FNYEAQ. This CDR3 spans 16 amino acids. The DNA of the CDR3 is TGTGCCAGCAGCCCCCCCGGAGGGACAGGGAACAATGAGCAGTTCTTC. As protein: CASSPPGGTGNNEQFF.

This clonotype was counted a single time. The chain has TRBV5-4 and TRBJ2-3; 10 bases line up with TRBD2. The trim removed 4 bases at V and 6 bases at J, leaving 5 bases unmatched. The CDR3 loop spans 14 amino acids. Germline loops: CDR1 SGHNT, CDR2 YYREEE (reference sequence). This chain's CDR3 is CASSNPSGSDTQYF. In DNA, the CDR3 is TGTGCCAGCAGCAACCCTAGCGGGAGCGATACGCAGTATTTT.

This clonotype was seen more than once but under ten times. This chain uses TRBV7-9 with TRBJ1-3; unclear D gene. V lost 4 bases and J 2 bases, leaving 9 bases between the germline ends. CDR3 length: 14 residues. Germline lookup yields CDR1 SEHNR and CDR2 FQNEAQ (reference sequence). The CDR3 nucleotides read TGTGCCAGCAGCTCGCGGCAGACTGGAAACACCATATATTTT. Protein: CASSSRQTGNTIYF.

CDR3 DNA sequence: TGTGCCAGTAACCGACAGGGGAGCAATCAGCCCCAGCATTTT. Translated, it gives CASNRQGSNQPQHF. J is TRBJ1-5 and V is TRBV19; the match to TRBD1 covers 8 bases. J gave up 1 base and V 7 bases, and 3 bases lay outside the gene matches. This CDR3 comprises 14 residues. Germline V gene lookup returns CDR1 LNHDA and CDR2 SQIVND (reference sequence).

The rearrangement links TRBV6-2 or TRBV6-3 to TRBJ2-7; 10 nucleotides align to TRBD2. The CDR3 totals 15 residues. The V and J ends lost 7 bases and 5 bases, in that order; junction bases with no gene match: 11. Germline CDR1 reads MNHEY; CDR2 reads SVGEGT. CDR3 amino acids: CASTASSGSPNEQYF. CDR3 DNA: TGTGCCAGCACCGCTTCTAGCGGGAGCCCAAACGAGCAGTACTTC.

The chain recombines TRBV19 with TRBJ1-5; 8 bases fit TRBD1. V trimming: 0 bases; J trimming: 10 bases; junction bases outside the gene matches: 20. The germline CDR1 and CDR2 sequences are LNHDA and SQIVND (reference sequence). This CDR3 is built from 19 residues. CDR3: CASSIDVGQAQVNDEPQHF. In nucleotides, the CDR3 is TGTGCCAGTAGTATAGACGTGGGACAGGCCCAGGTCAATGATGAACCCCAGCATTTT.

Of note for this clonotype: One end of the junction fails to match germline, which may point to a read error. The chain joins TRBV4-1 to TRBJ2-1, with a possible D match to TRBD2 (6 bases). Germline CDR1 is MGHRA and CDR2 is YSYEKL. The CDR3 spans 15 residues. Here the CDR3 DNA reads TGTGCCAGCAGCCAGAATGGGGGGAGCTACAATGAGCAGTTCTTC. This encodes CASSQNGGSYNEQFF.

The V and J genes are TRBV6-5 and TRBJ1-5, with D perhaps matching TRBD1 (5 bases). Trimming took 6 bases from V and 1 from J, leaving 13 bases between them. This CDR3 contains 15 residues. CDR1 is MNHEY, CDR2 SVGAGI, per germline. The CDR3 spells CASSPGWDSNQPQHF. In nucleotides, the CDR3 is TGTGCCAGCAGCCCCGGCTGGGACAGCAATCAGCCCCAGCATTTT.

This clonotype was recorded a few times. The DNA of the CDR3 is TGTGCCAGCAGCTTAGCTTTTGGTTCGGGCAGGGTGGAAGACAATGAGCAGTTCTTC. It is translated as CASSLAFGSGRVEDNEQFF. V is TRBV7-9 and J is TRBJ2-1; the D gene is possibly TRBD1 (5 bases). The CDR3 extends over 19 amino acids. Germline lookup yields CDR1 SEHNR and CDR2 FQNEAQ (reference sequence). The V and J ends lost 0 bases and 5 bases respectively, with 23 bases between them.

CDR3 amino acids: CASSLDRGLNEQFF. The CDR3 coding sequence is TGTGCCAGCAGCTTAGACAGGGGTCTCAATGAGCAGTTCTTC. The chain joins TRBV7-9 to TRBJ2-1; 7 bases are shared with TRBD1. The CDR3 length is 14 residues. After removal of 1 base from V and 6 bases from J, the junction contained 3 bases not matched to a gene. In germline, CDR1 is SEHNR, CDR2 FQNEAQ (reference sequence). Full variable domain (outside the CDR3, taken from reference TRBV7-9 and TRBJ2-1): DTGVSQNPRHKITKRGQNVTFRCDPISEHNRLYWYRQTLGQGPEFLTYFQNEAQLEKSRLLSDRFSAERPKGSFSTLEIQRTEQGDSAMYLCASSLDRGLNEQFFGPGTRLTVL.

V is TRBV7-6 and J is TRBJ2-1; no firm D call. V lost 3 bases and J lost 9, with 12 bases in between. The germline CDR1 and CDR2 sequences are SGHVS and FNYEAQ. The CDR3 spans 13 residues. The CDR3 DNA sequence: TGTGCCAGCAGCTTGTCCCGCGGCGTTGAGCAGTTCTTC. Protein sequence: CASSLSRGVEQFF.

The rearrangement uses TRBV20-1 and TRBJ2-4; D might be TRBD2 (5 bases). CDR3 length: 16 amino acids. Per germline, CDR1 DFQATT and CDR2 SNEGSKA (reference sequence). Trimming removed 8 bases at V and 6 bases at J, with 26 bases between. The CDR3 sequence: CSCTFVTNRGGNIQYF. The DNA of the CDR3 is TGCAGTTGTACGTTCGTTACCAATCGGGGTGGAAACATTCAGTACTTC.

The V gene is TRBV12-3 or TRBV12-4, the J gene TRBJ1-1; 11 bases align to TRBD1. The trim removed 6 bases at V and 1 base at J, leaving 7 bases unmatched. The length of the CDR3 is 16 residues. CDR3 amino acids: CASRLGQGARNTEAFF. As DNA, the CDR3 is TGTGCCAGCAGACTCGGACAGGGGGCGCGGAACACTGAAGCTTTCTTT.

This rearrangement joins TRBV5-5 to TRBJ2-1; 8 nucleotides align to TRBD1. V trimming: 1 base; J trimming: 6 bases; junction bases outside the gene matches: 6. Germline V gives CDR1 SGHKS, CDR2 YYEKEE (reference sequence). This CDR3 has 15 residues. For the CDR3, the DNA is TGTGCCAGCAGCTTGCGCGCAGGGGGCCTCAATGAGCAGTTCTTC. Its translation is CASSLRAGGLNEQFF.

J is TRBJ2-3 and V is TRBV12-3 or TRBV12-4, with 9 bases fitting TRBD2. V shed 6 bases, J shed 0 bases, and the junction held 4 bases outside the gene matches. CDR3 size: 15 residues. CDR3 residues: CASSRLAVSTDTQYF. The CDR3 DNA follows: TGTGCCAGCAGCCGACTAGCGGTTAGCACAGATACGCAGTATTTT.

This clonotype was observed a handful of times. V and J are TRBV6-2 or TRBV6-3 and TRBJ2-7; D might be TRBD1 (6 bases). Per the germline V gene, CDR1 is MNHEY and CDR2 is SVGEGT. Trimming took 3 bases from V and 3 from J, leaving 12 bases between them. The CDR3 sequence is 14 residues long. The CDR3 bases are TGTGCCAGCAGTTATTCGGGACAATTCTACGAGCAGTACTTC. Amino acid sequence: CASSYSGQFYEQYF.

This chain joins TRBV4-1 and TRBJ2-3; a weak D match, TRBD2 (6 bases). The CDR3 length is 16 residues. The germline gives CDR1 MGHRA, CDR2 YSYEKL. V was pared by 0 bases and J by 0 bases, with 10 bases between. CDR3 region: CASSQDGTPSTDTQYF. The DNA for the CDR3 is TGCGCCAGCAGCCAAGACGGGACTCCTAGCACAGATACGCAGTATTTT.

CDR3 amino acids: CATSRSLPATEAFF. The CDR3, as DNA: TGTGCCACCAGCAGGTCGCTCCCCGCCACTGAAGCTTTCTTT. The J gene is TRBJ1-1, the V gene TRBV15; D gene unclear. Trimming cost V 3 bases and J 4 bases, with 12 bases left between them. Germline assignment: CDR1 LNHNV and CDR2 YYDKDF (reference sequence). The CDR3 consists of 14 residues. Drawing the rest from reference TRBV15 and TRBJ1-1, the complete variable domain is DAMVIQNPRYQVTQFGKPVTLSCSQTLNHNVMYWYQQKSSQAPKLLFHYYDKDFNNEADTPDNFQSRRPNTSFCFLDIRSPGLGDTAMYLCATSRSLPATEAFFGQGTRLTVV.

The rearrangement uses TRBV11-2 and TRBJ2-7, with 9 bases aligning to TRBD2. The V and J ends lost 4 bases and 6 bases, in that order; junction bases with no gene match: 10. Germline V CDR1 and CDR2: SGHAT, FQNNGV. The CDR3 consists of 15 residues. The CDR3 here is CASSSAGGPGGEQYF. In nucleotides, the CDR3 is TGTGCCAGCAGCTCCGCGGGGGGGCCGGGAGGCGAGCAGTACTTC.

This sequence joins TRBV5-1 and TRBJ2-1; 10 positions match TRBD2. The germline CDR1 and CDR2 sequences are SGHRS and YFSETQ. After removal of 1 base from V and 9 bases from J, the junction contained 7 bases not matched to a gene. CDR3 length: 15 amino acids. CDR3 sequence: CASSLQAGGLAEQFF. The CDR3 DNA sequence: TGCGCCAGCAGCTTGCAAGCGGGGGGGCTTGCTGAGCAGTTCTTC.

V is TRBV7-9 and J is TRBJ1-1; D possibly corresponds to TRBD1 (5 bases). Germline V gene sequence: CDR1 SEHNR, CDR2 FQNEAQ (reference sequence). The CDR3 sequence is 12 residues long. The V end was cut by 5 bases, the J end by 8 bases, with 12 bases between. The CDR3 DNA sequence: TGTGCCAGCAGCGCCCGGGGGATAGAAGCTTTCTTT. This encodes CASSARGIEAFF.

This clonotype has a handful of counts. V and J are TRBV10-3 and TRBJ1-5; D possibly corresponds to TRBD1 (6 bases). The CDR3 covers 15 residues. CDR1 is ENHRY, CDR2 SYGVKD, per germline. Trimming removed 5 bases at V and 6 bases at J, with 17 bases between. DNA of the CDR3: TGTGCCATCAGTAGGGGGACGGAGGCAGGTCAGCCCCAGCATTTT. Its protein product is CAISRGTEAGQPQHF.

The chain carries TRBV6-2 or TRBV6-3 and TRBJ2-5; 7 bases align to TRBD1. The CDR3 sequence is 16 residues long. CDR1 and CDR2 from the germline V gene are MNHEY and SVGEGT. V was clipped by 6 bases and J by 10 bases; unmatched bases: 20. CDR3 sequence: CASRNRQGSPLGNQYF. The CDR3 coding sequence is TGTGCCAGCAGGAACAGACAGGGCTCCCCCTTGGGTAACCAGTACTTC.

The chain couples TRBV20-1 to TRBJ2-7, with TRBD2 identical over 10 bases. This CDR3 is built from 14 residues. The germline CDR1 and CDR2 sequences are DFQATT and SNEGSKA (reference sequence). After removal of 0 bases from V and 6 bases from J, the junction contained 5 bases not matched to a gene. CDR3 nucleotide sequence: TGCAGTGCTAGAGATCTAGCGGGAGCTTCCGAGCAGTACTTC. It codes for CSARDLAGASEQYF.

The CDR3 region is CASSYQGTDIIEQYF. The CDR3 coding sequence is TGTGCCAGCAGTTACCAGGGGACAGACATTATCGAGCAGTACTTC. This sequence joins TRBV6-6 and TRBJ2-7; 7 bases line up with TRBD1. Per the germline V gene, CDR1 is MNHNY and CDR2 is SVGAGI (reference sequence). V shed 2 bases, J shed 6 bases, and the junction held 10 bases outside the gene matches. The CDR3 extends over 15 amino acids.

V and J are TRBV7-4 and TRBJ1-4; 7 nucleotides agree with TRBD1. This CDR3 is 16 amino acids long. V lost 2 bases and J lost 5; bases outside the gene matches: 8. Germline V lookup: CDR1 SGHVT, CDR2 SQSDAQ. The CDR3 DNA reads as TGTGCCAGCAGCTTATCCATTCGGGACAGAAATGAAAAACTGTTTTTT. Translated, it gives CASSLSIRDRNEKLFF.

The V call is TRBV11-2, the J call TRBJ1-6, with a weak D call TRBD1 (5 bases). Trimming pared 4 bases from V and 1 base from J, leaving 26 bases between. CDR1 and CDR2 (germline): SGHAT, FQNNGV. The CDR3 is 21 residues long. The CDR3 is CASSYPTHGIPGGSYNSPLHF. DNA of the CDR3: TGTGCCAGCAGCTACCCGACTCACGGGATACCCGGGGGGTCCTATAATTCACCCCTCCACTTT.